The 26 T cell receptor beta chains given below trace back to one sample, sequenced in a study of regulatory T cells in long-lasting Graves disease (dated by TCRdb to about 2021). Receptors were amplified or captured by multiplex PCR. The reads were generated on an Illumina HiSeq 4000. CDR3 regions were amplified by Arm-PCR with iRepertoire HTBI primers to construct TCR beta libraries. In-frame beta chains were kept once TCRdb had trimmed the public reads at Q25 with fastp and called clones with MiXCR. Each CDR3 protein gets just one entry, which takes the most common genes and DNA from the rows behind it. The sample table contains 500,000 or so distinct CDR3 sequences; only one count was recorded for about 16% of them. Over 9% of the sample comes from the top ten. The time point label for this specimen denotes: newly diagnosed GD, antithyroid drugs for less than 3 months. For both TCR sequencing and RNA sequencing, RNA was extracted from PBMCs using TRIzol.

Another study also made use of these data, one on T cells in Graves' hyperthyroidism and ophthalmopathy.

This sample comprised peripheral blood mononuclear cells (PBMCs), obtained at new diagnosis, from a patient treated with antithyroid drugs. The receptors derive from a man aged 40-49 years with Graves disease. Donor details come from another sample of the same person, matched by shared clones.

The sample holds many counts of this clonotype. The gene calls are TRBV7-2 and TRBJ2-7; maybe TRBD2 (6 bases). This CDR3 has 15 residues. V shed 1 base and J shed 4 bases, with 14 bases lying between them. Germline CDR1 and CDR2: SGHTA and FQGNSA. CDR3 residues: CASSLGSLATYEQYF. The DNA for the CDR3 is TGTGCCAGCAGCTTAGGGTCACTAGCCACTTACGAGCAGTACTTC.

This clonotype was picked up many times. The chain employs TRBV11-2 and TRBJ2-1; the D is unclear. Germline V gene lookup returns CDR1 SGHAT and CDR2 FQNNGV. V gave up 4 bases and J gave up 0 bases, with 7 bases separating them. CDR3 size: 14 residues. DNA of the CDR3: TGTGCCAGCAGCTCGAGAAGCTCCTACAATGAGCAGTTCTTC. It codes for CASSSRSSYNEQFF.

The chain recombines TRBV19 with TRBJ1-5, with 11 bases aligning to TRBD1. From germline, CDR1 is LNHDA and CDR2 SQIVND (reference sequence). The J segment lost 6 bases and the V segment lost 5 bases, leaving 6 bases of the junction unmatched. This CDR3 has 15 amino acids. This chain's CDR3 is CASSPWGQGGQPQHF. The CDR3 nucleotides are TGTGCCAGTAGTCCGTGGGGACAGGGGGGTCAGCCCCAGCATTTT.

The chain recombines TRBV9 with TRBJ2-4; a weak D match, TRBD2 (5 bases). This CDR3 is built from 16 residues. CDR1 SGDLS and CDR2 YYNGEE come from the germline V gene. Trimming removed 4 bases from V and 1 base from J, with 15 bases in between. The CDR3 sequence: CASSLGWGEAKNIQYF. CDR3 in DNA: TGTGCCAGCAGCCTCGGGTGGGGAGAGGCCAAAAACATTCAGTACTTC.

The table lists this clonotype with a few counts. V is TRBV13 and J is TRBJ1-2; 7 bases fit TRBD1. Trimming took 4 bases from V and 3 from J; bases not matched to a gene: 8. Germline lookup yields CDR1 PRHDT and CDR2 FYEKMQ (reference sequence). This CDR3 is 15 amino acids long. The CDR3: CASSSTGQDYYGYTF. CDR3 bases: TGTGCCAGCAGCTCTACCGGACAGGACTACTATGGCTACACCTTC.

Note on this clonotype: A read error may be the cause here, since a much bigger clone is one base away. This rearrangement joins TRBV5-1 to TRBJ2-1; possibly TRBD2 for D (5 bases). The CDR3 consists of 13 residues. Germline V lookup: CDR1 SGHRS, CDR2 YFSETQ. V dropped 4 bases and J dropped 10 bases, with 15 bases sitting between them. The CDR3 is CASSPRAGREQFF. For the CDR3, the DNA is TGCGCCAGCAGCCCGCGGGCTGGGAGAGAGCAGTTCTTC. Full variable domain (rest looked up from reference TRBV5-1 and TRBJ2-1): KAGVTQTPRYLIKTRGQQVTLSCSPISGHRSVSWYQQTPGQGLQFLFEYFSETQRNKGNFPGRFSGRQFSNSRSEMNVSTLELGDSALYLCASSPRAGREQFFGPGTRLTVL.

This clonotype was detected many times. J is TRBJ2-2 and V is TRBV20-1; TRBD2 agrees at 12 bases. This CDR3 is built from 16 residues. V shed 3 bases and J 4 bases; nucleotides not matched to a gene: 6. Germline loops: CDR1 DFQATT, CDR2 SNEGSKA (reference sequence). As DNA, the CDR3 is TGCAGTGCTAGCCGACTAGCGGGAGCGGGCACCGGGGAGCTGTTTTTT. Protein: CSASRLAGAGTGELFF.

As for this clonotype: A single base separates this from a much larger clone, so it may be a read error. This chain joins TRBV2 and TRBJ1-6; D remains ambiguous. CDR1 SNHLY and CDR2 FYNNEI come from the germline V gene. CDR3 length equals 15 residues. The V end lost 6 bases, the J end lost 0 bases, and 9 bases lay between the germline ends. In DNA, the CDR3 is TGTGCCAGCAGGCGAGGCGGCTCCTATAATTCACCCCTCCACTTT. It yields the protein CASRRGGSYNSPLHF. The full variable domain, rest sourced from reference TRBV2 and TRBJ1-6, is EPEVTQTPSHQVTQMGQEVILRCVPISNHLYFYWYRQILGQKVEFLVSFYNNEISEKSEIFDDQFSVERPDGSNFTLKIRSTKLEDSAMYFCASRRGGSYNSPLHFGNGTRLTVT.

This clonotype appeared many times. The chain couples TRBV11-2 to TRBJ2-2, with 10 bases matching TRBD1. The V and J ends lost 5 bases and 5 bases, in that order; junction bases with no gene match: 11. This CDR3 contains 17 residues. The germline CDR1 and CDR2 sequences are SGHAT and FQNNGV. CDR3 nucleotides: TGTGCCAGCAGCCTAATCGGTCCGGGACAGGGGACCGGGGAGCTGTTTTTT. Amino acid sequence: CASSLIGPGQGTGELFF.

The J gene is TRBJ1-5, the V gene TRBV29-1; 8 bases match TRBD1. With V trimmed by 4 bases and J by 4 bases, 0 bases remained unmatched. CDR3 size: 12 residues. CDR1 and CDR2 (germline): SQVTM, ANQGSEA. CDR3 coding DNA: TGCAGCGTTGGGACAGGGAATCAGCCCCAGCATTTT. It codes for CSVGTGNQPQHF.

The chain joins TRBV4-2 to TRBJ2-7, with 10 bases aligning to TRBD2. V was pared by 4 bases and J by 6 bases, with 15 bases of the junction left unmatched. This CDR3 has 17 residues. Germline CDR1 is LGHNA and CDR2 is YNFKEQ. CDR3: CASSLVGSPSGSSEQYF. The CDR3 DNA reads TGTGCCAGCAGCCTTGTGGGATCGCCTAGCGGGAGTAGCGAGCAGTACTTC.

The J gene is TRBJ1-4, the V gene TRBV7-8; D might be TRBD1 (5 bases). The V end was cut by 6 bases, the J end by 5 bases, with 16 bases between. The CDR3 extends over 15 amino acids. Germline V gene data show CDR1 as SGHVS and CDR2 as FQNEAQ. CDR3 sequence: CASRMGRDLNEKLFF. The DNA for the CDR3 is TGTGCCAGCAGGATGGGAAGGGACCTAAATGAAAAACTGTTTTTT. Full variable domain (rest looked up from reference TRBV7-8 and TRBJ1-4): GAGVSQSPRYKVAKRGQDVALRCDPISGHVSLFWYQQALGQGPEFLTYFQNEAQLDKSGLPSDRFFAERPEGSVSTLKIQRTQQEDSAVYLCASRMGRDLNEKLFFGSGTQLSVL.

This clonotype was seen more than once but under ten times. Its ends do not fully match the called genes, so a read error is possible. The CDR3 loop is CASSLGREYSTDTQYF. CDR3 bases: TGTGCTAGCAGCTTAGGGCGGGAGTATAGCACAGATACGCAGTATTTT. The J gene is TRBJ2-3, the V gene TRBV7-7; 7 bases match TRBD2. The CDR3 covers 16 residues. Germline loops: CDR1 SSHAT, CDR2 FNYEAQ (reference sequence).

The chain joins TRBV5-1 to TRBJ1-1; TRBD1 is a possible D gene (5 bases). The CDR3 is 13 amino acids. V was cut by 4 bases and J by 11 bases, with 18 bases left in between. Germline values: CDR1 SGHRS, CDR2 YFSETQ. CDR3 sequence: CASSTAPGLQAFF. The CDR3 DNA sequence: TGCGCCAGCAGCACAGCCCCAGGGCTTCAGGCTTTCTTT.

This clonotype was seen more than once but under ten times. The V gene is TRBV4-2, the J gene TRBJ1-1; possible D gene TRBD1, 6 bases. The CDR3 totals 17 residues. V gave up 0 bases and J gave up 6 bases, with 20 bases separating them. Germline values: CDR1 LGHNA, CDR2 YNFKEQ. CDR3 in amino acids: CASSQDGTGRARAEAFF. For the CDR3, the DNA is TGTGCCAGCAGCCAAGATGGCACAGGGCGGGCCAGGGCTGAAGCTTTCTTT.

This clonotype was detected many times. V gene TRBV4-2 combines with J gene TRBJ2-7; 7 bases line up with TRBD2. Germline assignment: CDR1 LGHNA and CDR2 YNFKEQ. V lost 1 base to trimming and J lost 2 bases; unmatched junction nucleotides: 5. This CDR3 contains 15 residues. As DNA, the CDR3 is TGTGCCAGCAGCCAAGCGGCGGGAGATCCCTACGAGCAGTACTTC. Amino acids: CASSQAAGDPYEQYF.

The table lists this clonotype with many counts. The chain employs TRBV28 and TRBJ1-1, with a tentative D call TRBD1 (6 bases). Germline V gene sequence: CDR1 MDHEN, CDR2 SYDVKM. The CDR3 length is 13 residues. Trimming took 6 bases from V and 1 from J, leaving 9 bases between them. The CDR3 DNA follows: TGTGCCAGCAGAGGACAGTCGAACACTGAAGCTTTCTTT. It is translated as CASRGQSNTEAFF.

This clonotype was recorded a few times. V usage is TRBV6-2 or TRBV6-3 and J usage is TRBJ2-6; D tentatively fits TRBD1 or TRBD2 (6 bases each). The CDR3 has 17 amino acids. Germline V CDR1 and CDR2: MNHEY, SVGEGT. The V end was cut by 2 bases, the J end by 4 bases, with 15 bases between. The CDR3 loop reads CASSYRTTGLGANVLTF. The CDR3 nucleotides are TGTGCCAGCAGTTACAGGACTACAGGGCTCGGGGCCAACGTCCTGACTTTC.

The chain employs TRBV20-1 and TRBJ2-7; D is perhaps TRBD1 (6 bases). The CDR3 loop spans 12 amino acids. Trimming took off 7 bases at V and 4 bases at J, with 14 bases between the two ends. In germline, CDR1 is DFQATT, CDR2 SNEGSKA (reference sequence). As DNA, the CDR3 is TGCAGTGGGGCACAGGGAAAATACGAGCAGTACTTC. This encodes CSGAQGKYEQYF.

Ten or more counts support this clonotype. The CDR3 coding sequence is TGTGCCAGCAGCTGGGGACAGGCCGGCGGGGGCTACACCTTC. Its protein is CASSWGQAGGGYTF. V and J are TRBV11-2 and TRBJ1-2; 8 bases fit TRBD1. Trimming at V came to 4 bases and at J to 8 bases, leaving 9 bases not matched to a gene. This CDR3 contains 14 residues. CDR1 and CDR2 (germline): SGHAT, FQNNGV.

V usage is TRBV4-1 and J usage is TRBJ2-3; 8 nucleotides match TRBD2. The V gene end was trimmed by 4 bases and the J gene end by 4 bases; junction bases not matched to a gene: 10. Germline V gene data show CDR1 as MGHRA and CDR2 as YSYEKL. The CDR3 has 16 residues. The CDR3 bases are TGCGCCAGCAGCCCCCGGGGGGGCGGGAGATCAGATACGCAGTATTTT. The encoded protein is CASSPRGGGRSDTQYF.

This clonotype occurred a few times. CDR3: CASRPRGGASNQPQHF. The CDR3 DNA sequence: TGTGCCAGTAGACCCCGAGGGGGGGCAAGCAATCAGCCCCAGCATTTT. The chain has TRBV19 and TRBJ1-5; tentatively, D is TRBD1 (6 bases). CDR1 LNHDA and CDR2 SQIVND come from the germline V gene (reference sequence). The CDR3 is 16 amino acids. V lost 6 bases and J 1 base, leaving 16 bases between the germline ends.

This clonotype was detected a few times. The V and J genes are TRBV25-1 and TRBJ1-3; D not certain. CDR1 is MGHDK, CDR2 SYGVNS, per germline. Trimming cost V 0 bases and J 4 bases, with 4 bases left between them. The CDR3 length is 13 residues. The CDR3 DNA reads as TGTGCCAGCAGTGAATATAAAGGAAACACCATATATTTT. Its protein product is CASSEYKGNTIYF.

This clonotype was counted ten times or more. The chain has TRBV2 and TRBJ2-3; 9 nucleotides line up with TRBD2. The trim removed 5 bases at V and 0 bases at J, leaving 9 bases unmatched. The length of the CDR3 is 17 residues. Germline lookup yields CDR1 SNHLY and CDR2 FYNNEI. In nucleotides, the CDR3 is TGTGCCAGCAGTAGAGTAGCGGGAGCTTCTAGCACAGATACGCAGTATTTT. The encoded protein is CASSRVAGASSTDTQYF.

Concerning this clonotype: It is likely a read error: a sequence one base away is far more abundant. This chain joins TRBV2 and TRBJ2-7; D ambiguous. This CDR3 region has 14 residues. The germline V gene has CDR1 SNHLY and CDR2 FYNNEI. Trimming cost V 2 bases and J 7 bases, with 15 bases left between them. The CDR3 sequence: CASSEIGQYNEQYF. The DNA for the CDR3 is TGTGCCAGCAGTGAAATCGGCCAATACAATGAGCAGTACTTC. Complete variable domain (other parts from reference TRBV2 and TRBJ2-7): EPEVTQTPSHQVTQMGQEVILRCVPISNHLYFYWYRQILGQKVEFLVSFYNNEISEKSEIFDDQFSVERPDGSNFTLKIRSTKLEDSAMYFCASSEIGQYNEQYFGPGTRLTVT.

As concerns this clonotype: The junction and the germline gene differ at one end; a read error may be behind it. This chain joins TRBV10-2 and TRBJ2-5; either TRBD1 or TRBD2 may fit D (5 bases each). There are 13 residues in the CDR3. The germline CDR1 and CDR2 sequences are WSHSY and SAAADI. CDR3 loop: CASSEQNYGTAHF. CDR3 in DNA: TGCGCCAGCAGTGAGCAGAACTACGGGACCGCTCACTTC.